This entry is about one TCR beta chain. Its matching antigen is unknown. There were no recent acute infections or vaccinations among the donors, who were healthy HIV-negative adults. Replicate PCRs run on sorted subsets employed 200 ng DNA, 25,000 to 35,000 T cell genomes. Sequencing was performed with immunoSEQ multiplex PCR; in TCRdb, only in-frame clones are kept and a portion is missing. Of 2,100,000 or so clones listed, almost 96% were seen once; the top ten hold less than 0.15%. The germline gives CDR1 SGHRS, CDR2 YFSETQ. CDR3 length: 12 amino acids. V lost 4 bases and J 11 bases, leaving 10 bases between the germline ends. The sample is drawn from a study of shared clonotypes between healthy human individuals. Findings and limits, study-wide: Among non-shared clonotypes, generation probabilities were lower than among those shared by all four donors.

The V and J genes are TRBV5-1 and TRBJ1-6; D is perhaps TRBD1 (5 bases). The TCR sequence derives from a man aged 18-30 years in good health. What was sequenced was naive CD4+ T cells sorted from blood. The subset denotes: CD45RA+ positively selected. The CDR3 reads CASSGEGTPLHF. CDR3 coding DNA: TGCGCCAGCAGCGGTGAGGGGACACCCCTCCACTTT.